The 27 T cell receptor beta chains below come from one sample, sequenced in a study of T cells in Graves' hyperthyroidism and ophthalmopathy. The TCR beta CDR3 regions underwent amplification using RNA transcripts as the source. The TCR CDR3 first-round RT-PCR relied on the HTBI primer set. TCRdb reprocessed the multiplex PCR reads via MiXCR and lists one record per CDR3 protein. In the table there are around 350,000 distinct CDR3 sequences, roughly 19% of which are singletons. The sample comprised blood. Receptors originate from a woman aged 18-29 years with Graves' hyperthyroidism.

In this sample, this clonotype turned up many times. The chain carries TRBV11-2 and TRBJ2-7; 7 bases align to TRBD2. This CDR3 is 13 amino acids long. Per the germline V gene, CDR1 is SGHAT and CDR2 is FQNNGV. The V gene end was trimmed by 0 bases and the J gene end by 6 bases; junction bases not matched to a gene: 2. The CDR3 DNA reads TGTGCCAGCAGCTTAGACCCGGGAGGCGAGCAGTACTTC. Translation gives CASSLDPGGEQYF.

In this sample, this clonotype turned up many times. The gene calls are TRBV14 and TRBJ2-4; D not resolved. The V gene's germline CDR1 is SGHDN and CDR2 FVKESK. V was cut by 4 bases and J by 0 bases, with 16 bases left in between. The CDR3 spans 17 residues. DNA for the CDR3: TGTGCCAGCAGCCCTTCCTCGATGTGGGGAGCCAAAAACATTCAGTACTTC. Its protein is CASSPSSMWGAKNIQYF.

This clonotype was observed once. V gene TRBV6-4 combines with J gene TRBJ1-1, with TRBD1 as a possible D gene (5 bases). CDR1 and CDR2 (germline): MRHNA, SNTAGT. The CDR3 contains 14 residues. V was cut by 3 bases and J by 5 bases, with 13 bases left in between. In DNA, the CDR3 is TGTGCCAGCAGTGAAGGGACCTATTTGACTGAAGCTTTCTTT. Its protein product is CASSEGTYLTEAFF.

The chain has TRBV11-2 and TRBJ1-6, with D perhaps matching TRBD1 (5 bases). CDR3 length: 16 residues. With 4 bases removed from V and 2 bases from J, the gap between germline ends came to 12 bases. From germline, CDR1 is SGHAT and CDR2 FQNNGV. CDR3 in DNA: TGTGCCAGCAGCTCGGGGACTGCCGCCTATAATTCACCCCTCCACTTT. This gives the protein CASSSGTAAYNSPLHF.

In the case of this clonotype: This may arise from a read error, as a much more abundant clone is one base away. The rearrangement joins TRBV6-5 to TRBJ1-1, with D unresolved. This CDR3 is built from 14 residues. CDR1 is MNHEY and CDR2 is SVGAGI in the germline V gene. CDR3 amino acids: CASSSQSWSTEACF. The CDR3, as DNA: TGTGCCAGCAGTTCCCAATCGTGGAGCACTGAAGCTTGCTTT.

At least ten counts were recorded for this clonotype. The chain recombines TRBV7-9 with TRBJ2-5; tentative D call: TRBD1 (5 bases). CDR1 is SEHNR and CDR2 is FQNEAQ in the germline V gene (reference sequence). This CDR3 has 14 residues. Trimming stripped 5 bases from V and 4 bases from J, with 14 bases between. CDR3 DNA: TGTGCCAGCAGCCCTTGGGGCGGCCCAGAGACCCAGTACTTC. It encodes CASSPWGGPETQYF.

A few counts support this clonotype. A junction boundary mismatches the germline segment, possibly from a read error. The chain recombines TRBV12-3 or TRBV12-4 with TRBJ2-5; 9 bases are a match to TRBD2. This CDR3 is 12 amino acids long. CDR3 DNA sequence: TGTGCCAGCAGTGTAGCGGGGGTGACCCAGTACTTC. Translated, it gives CASSVAGVTQYF.

This clonotype was observed many times. The gene calls are TRBV7-3 and TRBJ1-1, with a possible D match to TRBD1 (5 bases). Trimming cost V 1 base and J 5 bases, with 8 bases left between them. CDR3 length: 13 amino acids. Germline V gene sequence: CDR1 SGHTA, CDR2 FQGTGA. The CDR3 region is CASSLIGGTEAFF. In DNA, the CDR3 is TGTGCCAGCAGCTTAATCGGGGGAACTGAAGCTTTCTTT.

This clonotype was seen a handful of times. V gene TRBV2 combines with J gene TRBJ1-1; possibly TRBD1 for D (5 bases). Trimming removed 8 bases at V and 0 bases at J, with 16 bases between. In germline, CDR1 is SNHLY, CDR2 FYNNEI. CDR3 length: 15 amino acids. The CDR3 spells CASRSSGRLNTEAFF. DNA for the CDR3: TGTGCCAGCCGAAGTTCGGGACGGTTGAACACTGAAGCTTTCTTT.

This clonotype occurred many times. CDR3 in DNA: TGCAGTGCCATCGATCCCCGAGCTCAGGCATCCGAGCAGTACTTC. Protein: CSAIDPRAQASEQYF. The chain has TRBV20-1 and TRBJ2-7; D ambiguous. The CDR3 is 15 amino acids. V gave up 6 bases and J gave up 6 bases, with 24 bases separating them. The germline V gene has CDR1 DFQATT and CDR2 SNEGSKA (reference sequence).

This clonotype was counted a few times. The rearrangement joins TRBV7-3 to TRBJ2-2, with TRBD2 as a possible D gene (7 bases). Germline assignment: CDR1 SGHTA and CDR2 FQGTGA. Trimming stripped 0 bases from V and 7 bases from J, with 15 bases between. The CDR3 is made up of 16 amino acids. CDR3 sequence reads: CASSLTFGGGNGELFF. DNA of the CDR3: TGTGCCAGCAGCTTAACCTTTGGCGGGGGCAACGGGGAGCTGTTTTTT.

This clonotype was picked up many times. The V call is TRBV19, the J call TRBJ1-2, with D uncertain. In germline, CDR1 is LNHDA, CDR2 SQIVND (reference sequence). Trimming shortened V by 6 bases and J by 1 base, and 12 bases separated the two germline ends. The CDR3 has 14 amino acids. The CDR3 loop reads CASRWEGVNYGYTF. The CDR3 bases are TGTGCCAGTAGATGGGAGGGCGTTAACTATGGCTACACCTTC. The full variable domain, completed using reference TRBV19 and TRBJ1-2, is DGGITQSPKYLFRKEGQNVTLSCEQNLNHDAMYWYRQDPGQGLRLIYYSQIVNDFQKGDIAEGYSVSREKKESFPLTVTSAQKNPTAFYLCASRWEGVNYGYTFGSGTRLTVV.

This clonotype has at least ten counts. The gene calls are TRBV6-5 and TRBJ1-1; TRBD1 is a possible D gene (5 bases). The ends were cut back, 5 bases at V and 7 bases at J, with 17 bases in the middle. The CDR3 runs 14 residues. Germline V lookup: CDR1 MNHEY, CDR2 SVGAGI. The CDR3 reads CASSTLGRPFEAFF. The CDR3 region has the DNA TGTGCCAGCAGTACATTGGGACGACCCTTTGAAGCTTTCTTT.

This clonotype came up many times. This rearrangement joins TRBV20-1 to TRBJ1-2; no reliable D call. CDR3 length equals 13 residues. The V end lost 3 bases, the J end lost 5 bases, and 13 bases lay between the germline ends. The V gene's germline CDR1 is DFQATT and CDR2 SNEGSKA (reference sequence). The CDR3 is CSARGFVGYGYTF. The DNA of the CDR3 is TGCAGTGCTAGGGGCTTTGTGGGTTATGGCTACACCTTC.

This clonotype was found many times. V usage is TRBV24-1 and J usage is TRBJ2-5; 8 nucleotides align to TRBD1. V shed 1 base, J shed 0 bases, and the junction held 6 bases outside the gene matches. Germline V gives CDR1 KGHDR, CDR2 SFDVKD. This CDR3 contains 17 residues. The CDR3 region is CATSDFRTGGYQETQYF. The CDR3 DNA reads as TGTGCCACCAGTGATTTTCGTACAGGGGGGTACCAAGAGACCCAGTACTTC.

The sample holds a few counts of this clonotype. The CDR3 bases are TGCGCCAGCAGCCTATATTACCTAGGACAGGGGTCCTACGAGCAGTACTTC. Its protein product is CASSLYYLGQGSYEQYF. The chain couples TRBV4-1 to TRBJ2-7; TRBD1 matches at 9 bases. V trimming: 4 bases; J trimming: 1 base; junction bases outside the gene matches: 11. Per germline, CDR1 MGHRA and CDR2 YSYEKL. The length of the CDR3 is 17 residues.

Many counts were recorded for this clonotype. V gene TRBV6-1 combines with J gene TRBJ1-3; D call uncertain. Germline V gene sequence: CDR1 MNHNS, CDR2 SASEGT. The ends were cut back, 4 bases at V and 1 base at J, with 20 bases in the middle. There are 18 residues in the CDR3. The DNA of the CDR3 is TGTGCCAGCAGTGGTTTTGAGTCCCGATGGGGTTCTGGAAACACCATATATTTT. Translating it yields CASSGFESRWGSGNTIYF.

Ten or more counts support this clonotype. The chain joins TRBV12-3 or TRBV12-4 to TRBJ1-1; D ambiguous. The CDR3 length is 13 residues. The ends were cut back, 0 bases at V and 5 bases at J, with 7 bases in the middle. The CDR3 coding sequence is TGTGCCAGCAGTTTAGCGTACGTTACTGAAGCTTTCTTT. Translating it yields CASSLAYVTEAFF.

This clonotype was observed at least ten times. This chain joins TRBV20-1 and TRBJ1-5; the D is unclear. Germline V gene sequence: CDR1 DFQATT, CDR2 SNEGSKA (reference sequence). This CDR3 spans 9 amino acids. Between the trimmed V and J ends, which lost 6 bases and 8 bases, there was a span of 5 bases. In nucleotides, the CDR3 is TGCAGTGCCGGAAAGCCCCAGCATTTT. It yields the protein CSAGKPQHF.

This clonotype was recorded at least ten times. This sequence joins TRBV5-1 and TRBJ2-2; a weak D match, TRBD1 (6 bases). Trimming shortened V by 1 base and J by 5 bases, and 9 bases separated the two germline ends. This CDR3 is built from 14 residues. Germline values: CDR1 SGHRS, CDR2 YFSETQ. The CDR3 loop is CASSLYRVTGELFF. CDR3 nucleotides: TGCGCCAGCAGCTTGTACAGGGTGACCGGGGAGCTGTTTTTT.

This clonotype was counted at least ten times. The chain recombines TRBV11-1 with TRBJ1-2; 7 bases line up with TRBD1. The trim removed 5 bases at V and 1 base at J, leaving 10 bases unmatched. CDR3 length equals 16 residues. Germline loops: CDR1 SGHAT, CDR2 FQDESV (reference sequence). CDR3: CASSPQGGRLNYGYTF. The CDR3 DNA follows: TGTGCCAGCAGCCCGCAGGGGGGCAGACTTAACTATGGCTACACCTTC.

The chain is built from TRBV6-4 and TRBJ2-7; 8 bases line up with TRBD1. This CDR3 has 13 amino acids. Germline assignment: CDR1 MRHNA and CDR2 SNTAGT. V shed 3 bases, J shed 5 bases, and the junction held 3 bases outside the gene matches. CDR3 sequence reads: CASSEGTGHEQYF. The CDR3 region has the DNA TGTGCCAGCAGTGAGGGGACAGGACACGAGCAGTACTTC.

Concerning this clonotype itself: One base away lies a much larger clone, so this may be a sequencing read error. The chain uses TRBV5-1 and TRBJ1-1; D remains ambiguous. Trimming removed 3 bases from V and 8 bases from J, with 14 bases in between. This CDR3 region has 13 residues. In germline, CDR1 is SGHRS, CDR2 YFSETQ. The CDR3: CASSSDPRYEAFF. CDR3 bases: TGCGCCAGCAGCTCGGACCCTCGGTACGAAGCTTTCTTT.

The chain combines TRBV15 with TRBJ1-1; D is ambiguous. The CDR3 covers 16 residues. Trimming took 0 bases from V and 1 from J, leaving 12 bases between them. Germline V gene lookup returns CDR1 LNHNV and CDR2 YYDKDF (reference sequence). The CDR3 bases are TGTGCCACCAGCAGAGACCGAGAAGGGAGGAACACTGAAGCTTTCTTT. This encodes CATSRDREGRNTEAFF.

This clonotype has a count of ten or more. The rearrangement links TRBV11-2 to TRBJ2-7, with no clear D. V was shortened by 5 bases and J by 3 bases, with 11 bases between the two germline ends. CDR3 length: 13 amino acids. The V gene's germline CDR1 is SGHAT and CDR2 FQNNGV. The CDR3 here is CASSPGPFYEQYF. DNA for the CDR3: TGTGCCAGCAGCCCCGGGCCCTTCTACGAGCAGTACTTC.

This clonotype has ten or more counts. V usage is TRBV19 and J usage is TRBJ1-2; no clear D. The CDR3 spans 14 residues. Germline V CDR1 and CDR2: LNHDA, SQIVND (reference sequence). The V gene lost 5 bases and the J gene lost 1 base, with 11 bases spanning the gap. CDR3 nucleotide sequence: TGTGCCAGTAGTTCCGCGGGGAGTAACTATGGCTACACCTTC. Translating gives CASSSAGSNYGYTF.

This clonotype was recorded at least ten times. The chain links TRBV5-1 to TRBJ1-2, with D possibly matching TRBD1 (5 bases). The CDR3 spans 16 residues. The V gene's germline CDR1 is SGHRS and CDR2 YFSETQ. Trimming pared 4 bases from V and 0 bases from J, leaving 16 bases between. The CDR3: CASSSGRGDTNYGYTF. The CDR3, as DNA: TGCGCCAGCAGCAGCGGACGGGGCGACACTAACTATGGCTACACCTTC.